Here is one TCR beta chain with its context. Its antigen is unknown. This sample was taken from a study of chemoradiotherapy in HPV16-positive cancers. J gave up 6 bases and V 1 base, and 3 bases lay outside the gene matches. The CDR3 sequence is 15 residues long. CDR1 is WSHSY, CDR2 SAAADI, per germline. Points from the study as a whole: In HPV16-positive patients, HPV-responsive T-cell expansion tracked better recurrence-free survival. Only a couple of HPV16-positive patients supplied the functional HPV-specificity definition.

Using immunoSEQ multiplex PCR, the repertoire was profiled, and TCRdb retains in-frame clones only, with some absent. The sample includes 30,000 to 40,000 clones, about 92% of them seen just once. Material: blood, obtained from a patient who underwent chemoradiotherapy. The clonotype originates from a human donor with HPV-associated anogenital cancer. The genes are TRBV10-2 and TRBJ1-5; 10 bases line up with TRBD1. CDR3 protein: CASSELTGGGQPQHF. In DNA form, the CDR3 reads TGCGCCAGCAGTGAGTTGACAGGGGGCGGTCAGCCCCAGCATTTT.